The T cell receptor (beta chain) described here comes from a study of Graves' ophthalmopathy and Graves' hyperthyroidism. The authors amplified TCR beta CDR3 regions from RNA transcripts. First-round RT-PCR with HTBI primers preceded a second-round multiplex PCR. TCRdb re-analysed the multiplex PCR reads in MiXCR, keeping a single row per CDR3 protein. The profile shows hundreds of thousands of distinct CDR3 sequences, roughly 41% of them singletons. The diagnosis was founded upon clinical symptoms, serum thyroxine, TRAb, thyroid ultrasound and orbital computed tomography. The PBMC fraction was derived from around 9.5 ml of fresh peripheral blood. CDR3 size: 14 residues. Germline lookup yields CDR1 SGDLS and CDR2 YYNGEE. V was shortened by 0 bases and J by 6 bases, with 10 bases between the two germline ends.

The rearrangement uses TRBV9 and TRBJ1-5; no clear D. The clonotype comes from an adult man with Graves' ophthalmopathy. The sample taken for sequencing was peripheral blood. The CDR3 sequence: CASSVGGGTQPQHF. The CDR3, as DNA: TGTGCCAGCAGCGTAGGAGGAGGCACTCAGCCCCAGCATTTT.